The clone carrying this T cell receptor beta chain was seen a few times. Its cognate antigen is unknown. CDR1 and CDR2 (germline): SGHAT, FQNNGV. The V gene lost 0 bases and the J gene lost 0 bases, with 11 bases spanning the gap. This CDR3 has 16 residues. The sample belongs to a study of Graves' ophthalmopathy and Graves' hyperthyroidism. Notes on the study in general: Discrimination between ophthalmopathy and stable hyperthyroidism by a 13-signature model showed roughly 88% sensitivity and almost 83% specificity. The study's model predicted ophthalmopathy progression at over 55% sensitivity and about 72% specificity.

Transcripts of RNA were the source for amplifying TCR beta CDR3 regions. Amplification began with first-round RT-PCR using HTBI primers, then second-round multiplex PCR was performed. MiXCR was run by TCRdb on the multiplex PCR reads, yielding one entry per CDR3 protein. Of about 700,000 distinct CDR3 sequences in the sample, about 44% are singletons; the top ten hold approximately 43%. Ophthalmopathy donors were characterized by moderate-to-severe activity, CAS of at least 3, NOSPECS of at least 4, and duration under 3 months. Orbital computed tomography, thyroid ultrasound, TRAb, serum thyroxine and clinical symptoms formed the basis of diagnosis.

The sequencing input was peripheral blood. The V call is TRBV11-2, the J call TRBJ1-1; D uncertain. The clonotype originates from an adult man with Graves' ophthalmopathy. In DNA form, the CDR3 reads TGTGCCAGCAGCTTAGATCTAGTCAGATTGAACACTGAAGCTTTCTTT. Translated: CASSLDLVRLNTEAFF.